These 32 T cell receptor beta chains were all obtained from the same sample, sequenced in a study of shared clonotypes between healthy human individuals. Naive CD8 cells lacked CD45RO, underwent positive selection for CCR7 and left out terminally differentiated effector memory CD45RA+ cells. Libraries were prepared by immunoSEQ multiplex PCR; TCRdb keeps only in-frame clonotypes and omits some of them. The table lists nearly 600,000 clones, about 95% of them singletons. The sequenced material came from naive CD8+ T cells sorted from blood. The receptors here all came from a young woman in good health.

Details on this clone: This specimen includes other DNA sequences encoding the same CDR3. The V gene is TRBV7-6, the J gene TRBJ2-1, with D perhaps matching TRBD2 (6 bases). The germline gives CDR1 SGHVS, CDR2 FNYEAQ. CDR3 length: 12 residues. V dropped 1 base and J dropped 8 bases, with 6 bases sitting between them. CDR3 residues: CASSLGEDEQFF. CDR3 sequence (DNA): TGTGCCAGCAGCTTAGGGGAGGATGAGCAGTTCTTC.

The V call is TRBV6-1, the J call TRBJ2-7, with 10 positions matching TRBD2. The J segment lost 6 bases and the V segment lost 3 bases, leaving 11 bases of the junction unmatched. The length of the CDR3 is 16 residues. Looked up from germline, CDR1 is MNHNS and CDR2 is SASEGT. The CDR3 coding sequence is TGTGCCAGCAGTGACATACTCCCTAGCGGGAGTTTCGAGCAGTACTTC. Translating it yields CASSDILPSGSFEQYF.

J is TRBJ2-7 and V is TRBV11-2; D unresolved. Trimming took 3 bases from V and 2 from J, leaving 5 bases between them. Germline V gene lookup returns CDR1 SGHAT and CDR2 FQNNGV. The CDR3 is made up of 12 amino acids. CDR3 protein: CASSFVTYEQYF. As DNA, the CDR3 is TGTGCCAGCAGCTTCGTGACCTACGAGCAGTACTTC.

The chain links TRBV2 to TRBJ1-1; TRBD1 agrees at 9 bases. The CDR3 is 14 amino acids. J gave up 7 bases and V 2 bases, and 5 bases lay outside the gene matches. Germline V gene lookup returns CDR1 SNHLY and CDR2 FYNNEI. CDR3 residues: CASSERDRADEAFF. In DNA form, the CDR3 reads TGTGCCAGCAGTGAAAGGGACAGGGCGGATGAAGCTTTCTTT.

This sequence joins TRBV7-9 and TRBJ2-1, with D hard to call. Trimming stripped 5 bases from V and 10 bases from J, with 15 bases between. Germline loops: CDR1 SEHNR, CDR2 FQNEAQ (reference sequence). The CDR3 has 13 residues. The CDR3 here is CASSHGLAFEQFF. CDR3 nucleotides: TGTGCCAGCAGCCACGGTTTGGCCTTCGAGCAGTTCTTC.

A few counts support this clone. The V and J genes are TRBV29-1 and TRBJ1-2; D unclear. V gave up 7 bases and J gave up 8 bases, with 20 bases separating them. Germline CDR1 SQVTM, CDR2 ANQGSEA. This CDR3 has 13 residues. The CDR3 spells CSALVFQKEGYTF. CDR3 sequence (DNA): TGCAGCGCCTTGGTTTTTCAGAAAGAAGGCTACACCTTC.

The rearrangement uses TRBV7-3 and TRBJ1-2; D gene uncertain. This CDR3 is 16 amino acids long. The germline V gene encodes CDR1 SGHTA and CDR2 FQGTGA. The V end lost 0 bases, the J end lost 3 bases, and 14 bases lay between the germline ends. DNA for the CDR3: TGTGCCAGCAGCTTAACCCACAGACCGACCTACTATGGCTACACCTTC. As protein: CASSLTHRPTYYGYTF. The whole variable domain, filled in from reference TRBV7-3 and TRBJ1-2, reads GAGVSQTPSNKVTEKGKYVELRCDPISGHTALYWYRQSLGQGPEFLIYFQGTGAADDSGLPNDRFFAVRPEGSVSTLKIQRTERGDSAVYLCASSLTHRPTYYGYTFGSGTRLTVV.

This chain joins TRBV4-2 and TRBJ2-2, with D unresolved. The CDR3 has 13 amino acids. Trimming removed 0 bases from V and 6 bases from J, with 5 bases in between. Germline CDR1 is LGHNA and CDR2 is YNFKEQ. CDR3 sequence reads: CASSQEGSGELFF. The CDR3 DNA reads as TGTGCCAGCAGCCAAGAAGGCTCCGGGGAGCTGTTTTTT.

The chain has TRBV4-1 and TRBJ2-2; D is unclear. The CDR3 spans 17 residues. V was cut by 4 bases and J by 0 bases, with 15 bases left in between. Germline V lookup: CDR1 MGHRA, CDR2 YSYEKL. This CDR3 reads CASSPALVRTNTGELFF. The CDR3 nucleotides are TGCGCCAGCAGCCCCGCATTGGTGCGGACGAACACCGGGGAGCTGTTTTTT.

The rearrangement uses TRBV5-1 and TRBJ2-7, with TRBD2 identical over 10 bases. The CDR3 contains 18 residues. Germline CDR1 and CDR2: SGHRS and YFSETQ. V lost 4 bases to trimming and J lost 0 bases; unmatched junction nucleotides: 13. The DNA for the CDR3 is TGCGCCAGCAGCCCCCGACTAGCGGGTCTGAAAGGCTCCTACGAGCAGTACTTC. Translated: CASSPRLAGLKGSYEQYF.

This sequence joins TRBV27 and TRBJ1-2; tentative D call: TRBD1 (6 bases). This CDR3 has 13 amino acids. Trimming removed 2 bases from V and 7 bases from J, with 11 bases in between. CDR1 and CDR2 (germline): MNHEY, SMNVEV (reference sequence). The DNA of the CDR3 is TGTGCCAGCAGTTTAACAGGGAACAGTGGCTACACCTTC. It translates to CASSLTGNSGYTF.

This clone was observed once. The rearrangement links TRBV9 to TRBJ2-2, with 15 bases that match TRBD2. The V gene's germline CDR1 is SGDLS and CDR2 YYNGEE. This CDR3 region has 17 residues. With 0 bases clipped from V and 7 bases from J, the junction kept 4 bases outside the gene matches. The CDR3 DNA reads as TGTGCCAGCAGCGTAGGGACTAGCGGGAGGGCCATCGGGGAGCTGTTTTTT. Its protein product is CASSVGTSGRAIGELFF.

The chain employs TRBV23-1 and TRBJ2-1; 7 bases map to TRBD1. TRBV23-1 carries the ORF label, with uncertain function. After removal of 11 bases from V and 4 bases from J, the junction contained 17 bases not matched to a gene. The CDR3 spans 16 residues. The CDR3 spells CAGSSSRDSPYNEQFF. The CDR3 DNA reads TGCGCCGGTTCCTCCAGCCGGGACAGTCCATACAATGAGCAGTTCTTC.

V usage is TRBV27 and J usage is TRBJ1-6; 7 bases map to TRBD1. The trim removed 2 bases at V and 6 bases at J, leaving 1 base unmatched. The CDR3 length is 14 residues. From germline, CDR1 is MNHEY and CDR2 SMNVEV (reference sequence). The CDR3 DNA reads TGTGCCAGCAGTTTACGACAGGGTAATTCACCCCTCCACTTT. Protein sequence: CASSLRQGNSPLHF.

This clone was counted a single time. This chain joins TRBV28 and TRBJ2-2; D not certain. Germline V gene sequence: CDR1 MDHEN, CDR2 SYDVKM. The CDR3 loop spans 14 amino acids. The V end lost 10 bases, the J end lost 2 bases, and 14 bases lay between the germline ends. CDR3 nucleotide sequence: TGTGCCACTAAAGACCCTCCCAACACCGGGGAGCTGTTTTTT. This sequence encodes CATKDPPNTGELFF.

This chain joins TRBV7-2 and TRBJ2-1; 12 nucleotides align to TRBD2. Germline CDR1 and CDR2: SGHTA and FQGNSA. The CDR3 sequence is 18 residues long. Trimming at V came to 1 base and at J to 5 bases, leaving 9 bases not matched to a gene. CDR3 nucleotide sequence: TGTGCCAGCAGCTTAGAGGCTAGCGGGAGGGCCGGGGACAATGAGCAGTTCTTC. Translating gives CASSLEASGRAGDNEQFF.

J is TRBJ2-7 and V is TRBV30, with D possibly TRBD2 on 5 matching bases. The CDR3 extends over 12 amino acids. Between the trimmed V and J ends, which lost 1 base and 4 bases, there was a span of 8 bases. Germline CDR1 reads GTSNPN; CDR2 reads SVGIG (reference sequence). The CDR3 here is CAWSDGGYEQYF. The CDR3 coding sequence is TGTGCCTGGAGTGATGGAGGATACGAGCAGTACTTC.

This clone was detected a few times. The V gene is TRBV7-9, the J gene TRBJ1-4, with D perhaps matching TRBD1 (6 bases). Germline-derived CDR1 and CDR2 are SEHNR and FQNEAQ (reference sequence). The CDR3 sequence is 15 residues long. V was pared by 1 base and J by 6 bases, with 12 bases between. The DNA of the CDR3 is TGTGCCAGCAGCTTAGGGTGGGGGCGCGATGAAAAACTGTTTTTT. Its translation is CASSLGWGRDEKLFF. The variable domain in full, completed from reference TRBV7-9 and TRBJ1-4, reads DTGVSQNPRHKITKRGQNVTFRCDPISEHNRLYWYRQTLGQGPEFLTYFQNEAQLEKSRLLSDRFSAERPKGSFSTLEIQRTEQGDSAMYLCASSLGWGRDEKLFFGSGTQLSVL.

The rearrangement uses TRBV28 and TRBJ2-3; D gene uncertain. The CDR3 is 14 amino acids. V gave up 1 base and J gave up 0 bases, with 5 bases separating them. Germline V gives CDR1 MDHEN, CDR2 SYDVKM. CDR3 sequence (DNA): TGTGCCAGCAGTTTATTGCAGAGCACAGATACGCAGTATTTT. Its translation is CASSLLQSTDTQYF.

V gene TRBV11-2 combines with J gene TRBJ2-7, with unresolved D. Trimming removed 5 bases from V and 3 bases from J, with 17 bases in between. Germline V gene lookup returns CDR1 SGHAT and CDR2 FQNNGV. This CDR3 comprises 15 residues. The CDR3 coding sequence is TGTGCCAGCAGCACCGGAGCCTCAACGCTCTACGAGCAGTACTTC. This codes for CASSTGASTLYEQYF.

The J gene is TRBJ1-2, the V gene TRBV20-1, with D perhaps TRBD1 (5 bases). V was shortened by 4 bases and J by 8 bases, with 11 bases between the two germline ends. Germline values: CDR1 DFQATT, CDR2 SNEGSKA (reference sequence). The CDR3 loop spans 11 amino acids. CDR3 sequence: CSATTGGGYTF. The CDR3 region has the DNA TGCAGTGCTACGACCGGGGGGGGCTACACCTTC.

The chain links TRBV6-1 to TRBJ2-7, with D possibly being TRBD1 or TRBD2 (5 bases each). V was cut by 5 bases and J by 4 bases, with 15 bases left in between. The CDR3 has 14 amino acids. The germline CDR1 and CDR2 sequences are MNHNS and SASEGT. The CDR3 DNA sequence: TGTGCCAGCAGTTCCAGGGAGTGGCCTTACGAGCAGTACTTC. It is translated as CASSSREWPYEQYF.

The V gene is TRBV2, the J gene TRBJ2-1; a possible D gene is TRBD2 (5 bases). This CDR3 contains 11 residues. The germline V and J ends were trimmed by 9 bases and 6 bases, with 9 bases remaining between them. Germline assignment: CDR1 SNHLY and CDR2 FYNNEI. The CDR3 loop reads CARLSGNEQFF. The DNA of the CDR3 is TGTGCCAGACTAAGCGGCAATGAGCAGTTCTTC.

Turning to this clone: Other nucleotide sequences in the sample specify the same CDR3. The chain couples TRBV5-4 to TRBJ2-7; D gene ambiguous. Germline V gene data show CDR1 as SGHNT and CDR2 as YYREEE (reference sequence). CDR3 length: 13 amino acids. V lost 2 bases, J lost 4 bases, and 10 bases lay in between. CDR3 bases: TGTGCCAGCAGCTTTGGCTCCCTTTACGAGCAGTACTTC. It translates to CASSFGSLYEQYF.

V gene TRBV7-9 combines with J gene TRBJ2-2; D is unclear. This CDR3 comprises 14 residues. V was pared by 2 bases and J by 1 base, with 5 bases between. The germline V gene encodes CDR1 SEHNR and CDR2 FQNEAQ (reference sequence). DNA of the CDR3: TGTGCCAGCAGCTTAACGGTGAACACCGGGGAGCTGTTTTTT. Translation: CASSLTVNTGELFF. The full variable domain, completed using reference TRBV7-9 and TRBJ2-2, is DTGVSQNPRHKITKRGQNVTFRCDPISEHNRLYWYRQTLGQGPEFLTYFQNEAQLEKSRLLSDRFSAERPKGSFSTLEIQRTEQGDSAMYLCASSLTVNTGELFFGEGSRLTVL.

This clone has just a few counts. The CDR3 loop is CASSATGSGYTF. The DNA of the CDR3 is TGTGCCAGCAGCGCCACCGGGTCTGGCTACACCTTC. V usage is TRBV9 and J usage is TRBJ1-2; no reliable D call. Germline values: CDR1 SGDLS, CDR2 YYNGEE. The CDR3 is 12 amino acids. Trimming pared 3 bases from V and 7 bases from J, leaving 10 bases between.

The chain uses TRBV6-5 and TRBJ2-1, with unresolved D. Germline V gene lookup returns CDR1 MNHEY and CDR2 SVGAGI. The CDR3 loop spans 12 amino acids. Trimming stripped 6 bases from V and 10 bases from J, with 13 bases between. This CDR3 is CASRSVSREQFF. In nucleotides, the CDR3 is TGTGCCAGCAGGTCGGTGAGTCGCGAGCAGTTCTTC.

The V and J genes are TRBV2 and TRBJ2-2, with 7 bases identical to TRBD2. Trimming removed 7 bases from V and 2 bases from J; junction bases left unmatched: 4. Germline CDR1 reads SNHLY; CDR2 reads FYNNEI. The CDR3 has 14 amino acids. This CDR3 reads CASTGRINTGELFF. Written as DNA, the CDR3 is TGTGCCAGCACCGGGAGGATAAACACCGGGGAGCTGTTTTTT.

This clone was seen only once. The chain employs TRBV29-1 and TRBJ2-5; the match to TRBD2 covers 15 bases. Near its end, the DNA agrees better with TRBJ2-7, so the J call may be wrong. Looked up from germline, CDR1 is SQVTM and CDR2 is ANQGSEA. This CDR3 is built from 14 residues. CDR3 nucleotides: TGCAGCGTGGGGACTAGCGGGAGGTCCTACGAGCAGTACTTC. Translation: CSVGTSGRSYEQYF.

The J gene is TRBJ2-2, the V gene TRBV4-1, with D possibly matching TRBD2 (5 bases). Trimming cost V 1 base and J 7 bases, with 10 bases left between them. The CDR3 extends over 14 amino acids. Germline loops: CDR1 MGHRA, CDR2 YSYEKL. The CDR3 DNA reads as TGCGCCAGCAGCCAAGTCGGGGAGAGCGGGGAGCTGTTTTTT. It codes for CASSQVGESGELFF.

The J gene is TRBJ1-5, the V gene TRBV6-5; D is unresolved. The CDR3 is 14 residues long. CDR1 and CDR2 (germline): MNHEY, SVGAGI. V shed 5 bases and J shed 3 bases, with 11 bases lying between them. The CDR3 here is CASSVNSYNQPQHF. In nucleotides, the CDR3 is TGTGCCAGCAGTGTCAACAGTTACAATCAGCCCCAGCATTTT.

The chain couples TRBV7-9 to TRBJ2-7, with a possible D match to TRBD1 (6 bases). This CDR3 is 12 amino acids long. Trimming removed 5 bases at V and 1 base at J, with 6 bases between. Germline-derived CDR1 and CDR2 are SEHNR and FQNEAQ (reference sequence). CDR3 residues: CASSRGSYEQYF. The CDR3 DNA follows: TGTGCCAGCAGCAGGGGGTCCTACGAGCAGTACTTC.